The present T cell receptor beta chain was sequenced within a study of blood T cell repertoires in COVID-19. The protocol was immunoSEQ multiplex PCR, while the TCRdb copy is restricted to in-frame clones and leaves out a portion. The sample holds under 300,000 clones; 80% to 90% are singletons and the top ten take roughly 2.5%. Cohort assignment relied on participant-reported clinical history. This clone was seen just once. The sample was PBMCs or T cells enriched from blood (not recorded which). The origin of this receptor is a woman between 18 and 30 years old who had recovered from COVID-19.

The CDR3 loop reads CASSLVLAGVETQYF. CDR3 coding DNA: TGTGCCAGCAGCCTTGTGCTAGCGGGGGTAGAGACCCAGTACTTC. The rearrangement joins TRBV7-6 to TRBJ2-5; 10 bases agree with TRBD2. Per germline, CDR1 SGHVS and CDR2 FNYEAQ. V trimming: 5 bases; J trimming: 4 bases; junction bases outside the gene matches: 7. The CDR3 is 15 amino acids.